This TCR beta chain was identified during a study of blood T cells in healthy people across ages. Regarding the study as a whole: Donors of long life had a larger count of naive CD4+ cells and greater diversity than aged donors.

This clonotype was counted ten times or more. Its antigen is not known. A J-beta primer mix and a sample-barcoded 5' primer were used in a second PCR of about 7 to 12 cycles. From the 5' RACE reads, TCRdb called clonotypes with MiXCR, one entry per CDR3 protein. The sample includes hundreds of thousands of distinct CDR3 sequences, around 38% of them seen just once. Germline V gene sequence: CDR1 DFQATT, CDR2 SNEGSKA (reference sequence). This CDR3 region has 13 residues. Losses at the gene ends were 3 bases for V and 6 bases for J; bases not matched to a gene: 7. The receptor's source is an elderly man in good health. Sample: blood. V is TRBV20-1 and J is TRBJ1-2, with 7 bases identical to TRBD1. The CDR3 spells CSAREGGFDGYTF. The CDR3 DNA is TGCAGTGCTAGGGAAGGGGGCTTCGATGGCTACACCTTC.